A selection of T cell receptor beta chains follows, all from one sample in a study of T cell responses to AZD1222 COVID-19 vaccine. Clones were read by immunoSEQ multiplex PCR, and TCRdb kept only the in-frame ones, dropping some. The sample records some 74,000 clones, nearly 90% being singletons. Specimen: peripheral blood, collected 28 days after the second AZD1222 dose. The source of these receptors is an adult who received the AZD1222 COVID-19 vaccine. Both conserved end residues are part of each CDR3. The D gene is left open where the match is weak. Some rows mark clone size as missing; the rest say once, few, many or name a class of expanded clone.

v_gene,j_gene,d_gene,abundance,CDR3aa,CDR3nt
TRBV2,TRBJ1-6,TRBD1,-,CASSPGQRNSPLHF,TGTGCCAGCAGCCCGGGACAGCGGAATTCACCCCTCCACTTT
TRBV5-8,TRBJ2-4,TRBD2,-,CASSFLLAGGLAKNIQYF,TGTGCCAGCAGCTTTCTTCTAGCGGGAGGTCTAGCCAAAAACATTCAGTACTTC
TRBV29-1,TRBJ2-1,TRBD2,-,CSVEASGRDYEQFF,TGCAGCGTTGAGGCTAGCGGGAGGGACTATGAGCAGTTCTTC
TRBV3-1/TRBV3-2,TRBJ1-4,-,-,CASSQGGTGEKLFF,TGTGCCAGCAGCCAGGGGGGAACGGGTGAAAAACTGTTTTTT
TRBV7-3,TRBJ2-2,TRBD2,-,CASRRGTSGRGYTGELFF,TGTGCCAGCAGAAGAGGGACTAGCGGGAGGGGGTACACCGGGGAGCTGTTTTTT
TRBV6-6,TRBJ1-2,TRBD1,-,CASRGQGPTPNYGYTF,TGTGCCAGCAGGGGACAGGGACCCACCCCTAACTATGGCTACACCTTC
TRBV19,TRBJ1-5,-,-,CASSIWKDSNQPQHF,TGTGCCAGTAGTATCTGGAAGGATAGCAATCAGCCCCAGCATTTT
TRBV7-9,TRBJ2-5,-,once,CASSLVYQETQYF,TGTGCCAGCAGCTTGGTGTACCAAGAGACCCAGTACTTC
TRBV19,TRBJ2-1,TRBD2,few,CASSIDGTSGTPGYNEQFF,TGTGCCAGTAGTATAGATGGGACTAGCGGGACCCCTGGGTACAATGAGCAGTTCTTC
TRBV29-1,TRBJ1-2,-,-,CSVLGLLTGFGYTF,TGCAGCGTCCTGGGACTTCTCACCGGATTTGGCTACACCTTC
TRBV11-2,TRBJ2-5,-,-,CVSVGVEETQYF,TGTGTTTCGGTGGGAGTAGAAGAGACCCAGTACTTC
TRBV6-2/TRBV6-3,TRBJ1-2,-,-,CASSHPAAVAGTYGYTF,TGTGCCAGCAGTCACCCGGCGGCGGTTGCGGGGACCTATGGCTACACCTTC
TRBV19,TRBJ2-5,-,-,CASSIGTGETQYF,TGTGCCAGTAGTATTGGGACCGGGGAGACCCAGTACTTC
TRBV5-1,TRBJ2-1,-,-,CASSLEQEHNEQFF,TGCGCCAGCAGCTTGGAACAGGAGCACAATGAGCAGTTCTTC
TRBV28,TRBJ2-7,-,-,CASSLSPGSSYEQYF,TGTGCCAGCAGTTTATCACCAGGGAGCTCCTACGAGCAGTACTTC
TRBV11-3,TRBJ2-2,-,-,CASSPRGPTGELFF,TGTGCCAGCAGCCCTCGGGGTCCCACCGGGGAGCTGTTTTTT
TRBV5-5,TRBJ1-4,-,once,CASSLAGGVTNEKLFF,TGTGCCAGCAGCTTGGCCGGGGGGGTTACTAATGAAAAACTGTTTTTT
TRBV25-1,TRBJ2-3,TRBD2,-,CASSEPSGRPNTDTQYF,TGTGCCAGCAGTGAACCCAGCGGGAGGCCAAACACAGATACGCAGTATTTT
TRBV6-5,TRBJ2-3,-,-,CASSYSTSTDTQYF,TGTGCCAGCAGTTACAGCACTAGCACGGATACGCAGTATTTT
TRBV5-1,TRBJ2-2,TRBD2,-,CASSRLAGDTGELFF,TGCGCCAGCAGCCGACTGGCGGGGGACACCGGGGAGCTGTTTTTT
TRBV6-5,TRBJ2-3,-,-,CASSYRSDSRYF,TGTGCCAGCAGTTACCGTAGTGATTCTCGGTATTTT
TRBV19,TRBJ1-6,TRBD1,-,CASNPTGANSPLHF,TGTGCCAGTAACCCGACAGGGGCGAATTCACCCCTCCACTTT
TRBV7-9,TRBJ2-7,TRBD2,-,CASSLGLAGSSSYEQYF,TGTGCCAGCAGCTTGGGACTAGCGGGATCGAGCTCCTACGAGCAGTACTTC
TRBV7-2,TRBJ2-7,TRBD2,-,CASKPADRAGVGEQYF,TGTGCCAGCAAACCAGCGGATCGAGCGGGAGTCGGAGAGCAGTACTTC
TRBV30,TRBJ2-5,TRBD2,-,CACQPGRERRETQYF,TGTGCCTGTCAGCCGGGGCGGGAGAGGAGAGAGACCCAGTACTTC
TRBV6-5,TRBJ1-1,TRBD1,-,CASSRPGQGATEAFF,TGTGCCAGCAGTCGGCCCGGACAGGGGGCGACTGAAGCTTTCTTT
TRBV4-2,TRBJ1-3,TRBD1,-,CASSQVAGGRNTIYF,TGTGCCAGCAGCCAAGTGGCAGGGGGAAGAAACACCATATATTTT